Each of the 21 T cell receptor beta chains below was sequenced from the same sample in a study of T cells in Graves' hyperthyroidism and ophthalmopathy. The investigators amplified TCR beta CDR3 regions from RNA transcripts. Primed by the HTBI set, a first-round RT-PCR was run on the TCR CDR3. In TCRdb, the multiplex PCR reads were re-called with MiXCR into one record per CDR3 protein. The sample yields some 600,000 distinct CDR3 sequences, about 15% seen once. The specimen was blood. These receptors all come from a woman aged 25 to 45 with Graves' hyperthyroidism that later progressed to Graves' ophthalmopathy.

In its sample, this clonotype was seen many times. This rearrangement joins TRBV12-3 or TRBV12-4 to TRBJ2-7, with D possibly being TRBD1 (7 bases). The CDR3 loop spans 13 amino acids. V gave up 5 bases and J gave up 5 bases, with 13 bases separating them. CDR3 residues: CASSRQGGNEQYF. The CDR3 coding sequence is TGTGCCAGCAGTCGACAGGGAGGCAACGAGCAGTACTTC.

This clonotype was observed at least ten times. The genes are TRBV20-1 and TRBJ2-7; D may be TRBD2 (6 bases). V was clipped by 6 bases and J by 0 bases, with 12 bases between them. Per germline, CDR1 DFQATT and CDR2 SNEGSKA (reference sequence). The CDR3 sequence is 13 residues long. As DNA, the CDR3 is TGCAGTGCACCGGGGGTGAGCTCCTACGAGCAGTACTTC. It is translated as CSAPGVSSYEQYF.

This clonotype has a handful of counts. The chain has TRBV30 and TRBJ2-1; the D gene is possibly TRBD1 (6 bases). This CDR3 is built from 12 residues. The V end was cut by 4 bases, the J end by 13 bases, with 17 bases between. CDR1 is GTSNPN and CDR2 is SVGIG in the germline V gene (reference sequence). The CDR3 here is CAWTTGQTSQFF. CDR3 bases: TGTGCCTGGACCACCGGACAGACGTCCCAGTTCTTC.

This clonotype was found many times. The chain employs TRBV6-2 or TRBV6-3 and TRBJ2-1; the match to TRBD2 covers 8 bases. Germline-derived CDR1 and CDR2 are MNHEY and SVGEGT. Unmatched junction bases numbered 7, after V lost 4 bases and J lost 2 bases. This CDR3 region has 16 residues. CDR3 region: CASSWNSGAPYNEQFF. The CDR3, as DNA: TGTGCCAGCAGTTGGAATAGCGGGGCTCCCTACAATGAGCAGTTCTTC.

The sample holds many counts of this clonotype. As DNA, the CDR3 is TGTGCCAGCAGTCCCCACCGGGACACCAACACTGAAGCTTTCTTT. Its translation: CASSPHRDTNTEAFF. The V gene is TRBV12-3 or TRBV12-4, the J gene TRBJ1-1; tentative D call: TRBD1 (6 bases). The CDR3 spans 15 residues. V lost 5 bases and J 2 bases, leaving 15 bases between the germline ends.

This clonotype came up many times. The chain is built from TRBV7-2 and TRBJ1-6; TRBD1 is a possible D gene (6 bases). The V end was cut by 5 bases, the J end by 8 bases, with 40 bases between. Germline V gene sequence: CDR1 SGHTA, CDR2 FQGNSA. The CDR3 loop spans 23 amino acids. This chain's CDR3 is CASSLKGGVAVNVIPYSDSPLHF. CDR3 in DNA: TGTGCCAGCAGCCTAAAGGGGGGGGTCGCCGTTAACGTCATCCCTTACTCGGATTCACCCCTCCACTTT.

This clonotype has a count of ten or more. The chain combines TRBV7-8 with TRBJ2-5, with D tentatively TRBD1 or TRBD2 (6 bases each). This CDR3 spans 15 amino acids. V lost 5 bases, J lost 2 bases, and 15 bases lay in between. CDR1 SGHVS and CDR2 FQNEAQ come from the germline V gene. The CDR3 DNA follows: TGTGCCAGCAGCCCCTGGTGGGGGGCTCAAGAGACCCAGTACTTC. The encoded protein is CASSPWWGAQETQYF.

The sample holds many counts of this clonotype. This chain connects TRBV19 to TRBJ2-1; a weak D match, TRBD1 (6 bases). The germline V gene encodes CDR1 LNHDA and CDR2 SQIVND (reference sequence). Trimming pared 1 base from V and 7 bases from J, leaving 11 bases between. The CDR3 is 14 amino acids. In DNA, the CDR3 is TGTGCCAGTAGTATAGGAGGCAGGGGAAATGAGCAGTTCTTC. Protein: CASSIGGRGNEQFF.

This rearrangement joins TRBV19 to TRBJ2-7, with TRBD2 matching 8 bases. In germline, CDR1 is LNHDA, CDR2 SQIVND (reference sequence). The V segment lost 4 bases and the J segment 4 bases; nucleotides outside the gene matches: 9. There are 15 residues in the CDR3. CDR3 sequence (DNA): TGTGCCAGTAGTAATCCGGGACTAGGGGTATACGAGCAGTACTTC. Protein sequence: CASSNPGLGVYEQYF.

This clonotype was observed a few times. The J gene is TRBJ1-3, the V gene TRBV4-3, with D tentatively TRBD1 (5 bases). CDR3 length: 16 amino acids. Per the germline V gene, CDR1 is LGHNA and CDR2 is YSLEER. Trimming removed 1 base at V and 0 bases at J, with 10 bases between. The CDR3 reads CASSQGGVSSGNTIYF. The CDR3 bases are TGCGCCAGCAGCCAAGGGGGGGTGAGCTCTGGAAACACCATATATTTT.

CDR3 nucleotide sequence: TGTGCCAGCAGGTTTGGGGGGCTAGCGGGAATAACAGATACGCAGTATTTT. Protein product: CASRFGGLAGITDTQYF. The V and J genes are TRBV5-4 and TRBJ2-3; TRBD2 matches at 9 bases. Germline V gene sequence: CDR1 SGHNT, CDR2 YYREEE (reference sequence). The length of the CDR3 is 17 residues. V lost 5 bases to trimming and J lost 3 bases; unmatched junction nucleotides: 13.

On this clonotype: A read error is possible here, since a much larger clone lies one base away. The chain employs TRBV7-3 and TRBJ2-3, with D uncertain. The length of the CDR3 is 15 residues. The germline V gene encodes CDR1 SGHTA and CDR2 FQGTGA. The CDR3 DNA reads as TGTACCAGCAGCTTAGTGGGCCATAGCACAGATACGCAGTATTTT. Amino acids: CTSSLVGHSTDTQYF.

The table lists this clonotype with many counts. The CDR3 nucleotides read TGTGCCAGCAGCCAAGTGAACACTGAAGCTTTCTTT. It yields the protein CASSQVNTEAFF. The chain has TRBV3-1 and TRBJ1-1; D uncertain. V was cut by 1 base and J by 0 bases, with 0 bases left in between. Germline V gene data show CDR1 as LGHDT and CDR2 as YNNKEL (reference sequence). This CDR3 spans 12 amino acids.

V usage is TRBV18 and J usage is TRBJ2-5, with TRBD2 matching over 12 bases. Losses at the gene ends were 3 bases for V and 5 bases for J; bases not matched to a gene: 4. CDR1 and CDR2 from the germline V gene are KGHSH and LQKENI. The CDR3 runs 15 residues. The CDR3 DNA sequence: TGTGCCAGCTCACCGACTAGCGGGAGTTTTGAGACCCAGTACTTC. Protein: CASSPTSGSFETQYF. Based on the CDR3 plus reference TRBV18 and TRBJ2-5, the full variable domain is NAGVMQNPRHLVRRRGQEARLRCSPMKGHSHVYWYRQLPEEGLKFMVYLQKENIIDESGMPKERFSAEFPKEGPSILRIQQVVRGDSAAYFCASSPTSGSFETQYFGPGTRLLVL.

This clonotype was counted ten times or more. The rearrangement uses TRBV3-1 and TRBJ1-2, with 10 bases aligning to TRBD1. The germline CDR1 and CDR2 sequences are LGHDT and YNNKEL (reference sequence). The CDR3 runs to 14 residues. V lost 5 bases, J lost 7 bases, and 7 bases stayed unmatched. CDR3 region: CASSTGTGVFGYTF. In DNA, the CDR3 is TGTGCCAGCAGCACCGGGACAGGGGTGTTTGGCTACACCTTC.

Many counts were recorded for this clonotype. The chain has TRBV19 and TRBJ1-6, with TRBD1 as a possible D gene (5 bases). Germline V CDR1 and CDR2: LNHDA, SQIVND (reference sequence). Trimming pared 8 bases from V and 3 bases from J, leaving 20 bases between. The CDR3 is 17 amino acids. The CDR3: CASCTTPDSLYNSPLHF. For the CDR3, the DNA is TGTGCCAGTTGTACGACACCTGACAGTCTCTATAATTCACCCCTCCACTTT. Full variable domain (missing parts from reference TRBV19 and TRBJ1-6): DGGITQSPKYLFRKEGQNVTLSCEQNLNHDAMYWYRQDPGQGLRLIYYSQIVNDFQKGDIAEGYSVSREKKESFPLTVTSAQKNPTAFYLCASCTTPDSLYNSPLHFGNGTRLTVT.

This clonotype was recorded a few times. The chain has TRBV9 and TRBJ1-2; weak D call: TRBD1 (5 bases). The V end lost 3 bases, the J end lost 0 bases, and 15 bases lay between the germline ends. The germline V gene encodes CDR1 SGDLS and CDR2 YYNGEE. The length of the CDR3 is 16 residues. In nucleotides, the CDR3 is TGTGCCAGCAGCGCTGGGGGGGGGGGAACTAACTATGGCTACACCTTC. Its translation is CASSAGGGGTNYGYTF.

The V gene is TRBV19, the J gene TRBJ2-1, with a possible D match to TRBD2 (6 bases). Germline values: CDR1 LNHDA, CDR2 SQIVND (reference sequence). The V end lost 6 bases, the J end lost 6 bases, and 12 bases lay between the germline ends. The CDR3 is 13 amino acids. For the CDR3, the DNA is TGTGCCAGTAGCCCCATGCGGGGCAATGAGCAGTTCTTC. This gives the protein CASSPMRGNEQFF.

Many counts were recorded for this clonotype. The rearrangement uses TRBV5-1 and TRBJ1-2, with D tentatively TRBD1 (6 bases). CDR1 is SGHRS, CDR2 YFSETQ, per germline. The CDR3 sequence is 16 residues long. V lost 4 bases and J 2 bases, leaving 18 bases between the germline ends. CDR3 residues: CASSANSNQGNYGYTF. DNA for the CDR3: TGCGCCAGCAGCGCCAATAGCAATCAGGGGAACTATGGCTACACCTTC.

The genes are TRBV30 and TRBJ2-1; the D gene is possibly TRBD1 (6 bases). CDR3 length: 15 residues. Trimming took off 5 bases at V and 0 bases at J, with 14 bases between the two ends. Germline CDR1 reads GTSNPN; CDR2 reads SVGIG (reference sequence). DNA for the CDR3: TGTGCCTGGCAAAACGGACAGAGCTCCTACAATGAGCAGTTCTTC. As protein: CAWQNGQSSYNEQFF.

This clonotype was seen a few times. V gene TRBV6-1 combines with J gene TRBJ1-1; possible D gene TRBD1, 5 bases. Germline CDR1 reads MNHNS; CDR2 reads SASEGT. Between the trimmed V and J ends, which lost 7 bases and 4 bases, there was a span of 16 bases. The CDR3 spans 14 residues. The CDR3 region has the DNA TGTGCCAGCATAAGTGGTAATAGGGGCACTGAAGCTTTCTTT. Its translation: CASISGNRGTEAFF.